This T cell receptor beta chain was captured in a study of beta chain features in type 1 diabetes. Study observations and caveats: In comparison with healthy donors, patients had naive, central memory and Treg TCRB repertoires that appeared more similar. Type 1 diabetes patients had moderately but significantly shorter TCRB CDR3s in all four CD4+ subsets.

Of the isolated RNA, all was reverse transcribed, and so the sequenced material was expressed TCRB transcripts. TCRdb keeps only in-frame clones here, not all; method: immunoSEQ multiplex PCR. The table shows 350,000 to 400,000 clones, with around 15% occurring only once. V was cut by 7 bases and J by 6 bases, with 19 bases left in between. The CDR3 runs 14 residues. Germline V gene lookup returns CDR1 SGHRS and CDR2 YFSETQ. With regard to this clone: The antigen is unknown.

Sequencing used naive CD4+ T cells from blood. The TCR sequence derives from a woman aged 18-35 years in good health. The genes are TRBV5-1 and TRBJ2-5, with TRBD1 as a possible D gene (6 bases). The CDR3 DNA reads as TGCGCCAGCCGGGACACAACGGAATACCAGACCCAGTACTTC. It codes for CASRDTTEYQTQYF.